The rows below give T cell receptor beta chains drawn from one sample of a study of human T cells and chemical hapten exposure. TCRdb re-analysed the RACE reads in MiXCR, keeping a single row per CDR3 protein. Of 300,000 to 450,000 distinct CDR3 sequences listed, around 5.5% are singletons. Sample: whole blood, taken in connection with sensitization to the hapten diphenylcyclopropenone (DPC). The source is a woman between 18 and 29 years old with alopecia areata. Some clones in this sample may be carry-over from other donors' samples. CDR3s include the opening cysteine and the closing phenylalanine or tryptophan. A D gene is named only where the DNA matches it firmly. A clone size is listed for some rows: how often the clone was seen (once, few, many), or a class if it is expanded.

j_gene: TRBJ2-7; abundance: few; d_gene: .; v_gene: TRBV28; CDR3nt: TGTGCCAGCAGTCCCCGACACAAATTAACCTACGAGCAGTACTTC; CDR3aa: CASSPRHKLTYEQYF
j_gene: TRBJ2-7; abundance: .; d_gene: TRBD2; v_gene: TRBV6-5; CDR3nt: TGTGCCAGCAGGGGAATGACTAGCGGGGTTCACGAGCAGTACTTC; CDR3aa: CASRGMTSGVHEQYF
j_gene: TRBJ2-6; abundance: many; d_gene: .; v_gene: TRBV12-3/TRBV12-4; CDR3nt: TGTGCCAGCACCCATAATACAGCTTACTCTGGGGCCAACGTCCTGACTTTC; CDR3aa: CASTHNTAYSGANVLTF
j_gene: TRBJ2-1; abundance: few; d_gene: .; v_gene: TRBV7-2; CDR3nt: TGTGCCAGCAGCCAAGCCCAAAGCCGAAGTGAGCAGTTCTTC; CDR3aa: CASSQAQSRSEQFF
j_gene: TRBJ1-5; abundance: few; d_gene: .; v_gene: TRBV10-3; CDR3nt: TGTGCCATCAATGGGGGCGCGGAGGGACAGCCCCAGCATTTT; CDR3aa: CAINGGAEGQPQHF
j_gene: TRBJ1-5; abundance: .; d_gene: .; v_gene: TRBV7-2; CDR3nt: TGTGCCAGCAGCTCCAGGGGCGTTCAGCCCCAGCATTTT; CDR3aa: CASSSRGVQPQHF
j_gene: TRBJ1-1; abundance: .; d_gene: .; v_gene: TRBV6-1; CDR3nt: TGTGCCAGCAGTGTACTCAGGGATACTGAAGCTTTCTTT; CDR3aa: CASSVLRDTEAFF
j_gene: TRBJ1-1; abundance: .; d_gene: TRBD1; v_gene: TRBV13; CDR3nt: TGTGCCAGCAGCTTCCTTCACCAAATCTGGACAGGTAGATTTCCTGAAGCTTTCTTT; CDR3aa: CASSFLHQIWTGRFPEAFF
j_gene: TRBJ1-1; abundance: .; d_gene: TRBD1; v_gene: TRBV28; CDR3nt: TGTGCCAGCAGTTTCGGGACAGCCTTTCCTGAAGCTTTCTTT; CDR3aa: CASSFGTAFPEAFF
j_gene: TRBJ2-3; abundance: few; d_gene: .; v_gene: TRBV10-3; CDR3nt: TGTGCCATCAGTGAGGCCAGGGAAAGGGATACGCAGTATTTT; CDR3aa: CAISEARERDTQYF
j_gene: TRBJ1-5; abundance: .; d_gene: .; v_gene: TRBV6-2/TRBV6-3; CDR3nt: TGTGCCACACGCGGGCACTCGACCTTGGGGGAGCAGCCCCAGCATTTT; CDR3aa: CATRGHSTLGEQPQHF
j_gene: TRBJ1-1; abundance: few; d_gene: .; v_gene: TRBV24-1; CDR3nt: TGTGCCACCAGTGGACAGGACACTGAAGCTTTCTTT; CDR3aa: CATSGQDTEAFF
j_gene: TRBJ1-1; abundance: many; d_gene: .; v_gene: TRBV7-6; CDR3nt: TGTGCCAGTAAGGACGGGAGAAACACTGAAGCTTTCTTT; CDR3aa: CASKDGRNTEAFF
j_gene: TRBJ2-2; abundance: many; d_gene: .; v_gene: TRBV6-4; CDR3nt: TGTGCCAGCAGTCATCCCCGGCAGGGGCCCACTTCCGGGGAGCTGTTTTTT; CDR3aa: CASSHPRQGPTSGELFF
j_gene: TRBJ2-3; abundance: .; d_gene: TRBD2; v_gene: TRBV5-1; CDR3nt: TGCGCCAGCAGCTTGGCGCTAGCGGGGGACGCAGATACGCAGTATTTT; CDR3aa: CASSLALAGDADTQYF
j_gene: TRBJ2-1; abundance: many; d_gene: .; v_gene: TRBV18; CDR3nt: TGTGCCAGCTCACCAGGGGGGCCCACCTACAATGAGCAGTTCTTC; CDR3aa: CASSPGGPTYNEQFF
j_gene: TRBJ1-1; abundance: many; d_gene: TRBD1; v_gene: TRBV14; CDR3nt: TGTGCCAGCATCTTACAGGGGGCTCGGAAAGCTTTCTTT; CDR3aa: CASILQGARKAFF
j_gene: TRBJ2-3; abundance: .; d_gene: .; v_gene: TRBV6-5; CDR3nt: TGTGCCAGCAGTTCCCGGGCAGCAGATACGCAGTATTTT; CDR3aa: CASSSRAADTQYF
j_gene: TRBJ2-5; abundance: few; d_gene: .; v_gene: TRBV7-2; CDR3nt: TGTGCCAGCAGCACGCGCCCTGGAAACCAAGAGACCCAGTACTTC; CDR3aa: CASSTRPGNQETQYF
j_gene: TRBJ2-1; abundance: many; d_gene: .; v_gene: TRBV4-2; CDR3nt: TGTGCCAGCAGCCAAGATCAAAGGGGGGGGATTTACAATGAGCAGTTCTTC; CDR3aa: CASSQDQRGGIYNEQFF
j_gene: TRBJ2-3; abundance: many; d_gene: TRBD2; v_gene: TRBV3-1; CDR3nt: TGTGCCAGCAGCCAAGAAGGGGACTACCGCTACACAGATACGCAGTATTTT; CDR3aa: CASSQEGDYRYTDTQYF
j_gene: TRBJ1-5; abundance: .; d_gene: .; v_gene: TRBV4-3; CDR3nt: TGCGCCAGCAGCCAAGATGCAGGCGGGGGCGATCAGCCCCAGCATTTT; CDR3aa: CASSQDAGGGDQPQHF
j_gene: TRBJ1-1; abundance: many; d_gene: .; v_gene: TRBV4-3; CDR3nt: TGCGCCAGCAGCCACGCACACTCGGACCCGAGGGCTGAAGCTTTCTTT; CDR3aa: CASSHAHSDPRAEAFF
j_gene: TRBJ2-1; abundance: many; d_gene: .; v_gene: TRBV7-9; CDR3nt: TGTGCCAGCAGCTTAGGTAGCCACACGAGCTCCTACAATGAGCAGTTCTTC; CDR3aa: CASSLGSHTSSYNEQFF
j_gene: TRBJ2-3; abundance: many; d_gene: TRBD2; v_gene: TRBV20-1; CDR3nt: TGCAGTGCTAAATCGACTAGCGGGAGCACAGATACGCAGTATTTT; CDR3aa: CSAKSTSGSTDTQYF
j_gene: TRBJ2-1; abundance: few; d_gene: TRBD1; v_gene: TRBV12-3/TRBV12-4; CDR3nt: TGTGCCAGCAGTTTCCCAGGACAGGTCGGGGAGCAGTTCTTC; CDR3aa: CASSFPGQVGEQFF
j_gene: TRBJ1-4; abundance: many; d_gene: .; v_gene: TRBV5-5; CDR3nt: TGTGCCAGCAGCTTGGGCCCCATAAGGACTAATGAAAAACTGTTTTTT; CDR3aa: CASSLGPIRTNEKLFF
j_gene: TRBJ1-5; abundance: few; d_gene: TRBD1; v_gene: TRBV5-8; CDR3nt: TGTGCCAGCAGCCCGACCGGGACAGGGCACCAGCCCCAGCATTTT; CDR3aa: CASSPTGTGHQPQHF
j_gene: TRBJ1-6; abundance: .; d_gene: TRBD1; v_gene: TRBV10-3; CDR3nt: TGTGCCATCAGTGAGGCGGGACAGGGAAATTCACCCCTCCACTTT; CDR3aa: CAISEAGQGNSPLHF
j_gene: TRBJ1-3; abundance: many; d_gene: .; v_gene: TRBV3-1; CDR3nt: TGTGCCAGCAGCCTAGGACGGGAGGTTTCTGGAAACACCATATATTTT; CDR3aa: CASSLGREVSGNTIYF
j_gene: TRBJ1-4; abundance: .; d_gene: .; v_gene: TRBV29-1; CDR3nt: TGCAGCGTGAGGGGAGGGGGAAGTTCAAATGAAAAACTGTTTTTT; CDR3aa: CSVRGGGSSNEKLFF
j_gene: TRBJ2-7; abundance: .; d_gene: .; v_gene: TRBV3-1; CDR3nt: TGTGCCAGCAGCCAAGACCAGGGGATGGAGTACGAGCAGTACTTC; CDR3aa: CASSQDQGMEYEQYF
j_gene: TRBJ2-6; abundance: few; d_gene: TRBD1; v_gene: TRBV28; CDR3nt: TGTGCCAGCAGTTTAAGGGACAGGGGGTTTTCGAGCTCTGGGGCCAACGTCCTGACTTTC; CDR3aa: CASSLRDRGFSSSGANVLTF
j_gene: TRBJ2-3; abundance: many; d_gene: TRBD2; v_gene: TRBV6-5; CDR3nt: TGTGCCAGCAGTTACCTTCGACTAGCGGGAGGGGCAGATACGCAGTATTTT; CDR3aa: CASSYLRLAGGADTQYF
j_gene: TRBJ1-1; abundance: many; d_gene: TRBD1; v_gene: TRBV6-5; CDR3nt: TGTGCCAGCAGCTCAACCCGACAGGGGGCAAGGGGCACTGAAGCTTTCTTT; CDR3aa: CASSSTRQGARGTEAFF
j_gene: TRBJ2-4; abundance: few; d_gene: TRBD2; v_gene: TRBV12-3/TRBV12-4; CDR3nt: TGTGCCAGCAGCCTGGTAGCGGGGGGCCAAAACATTCAGTACTTC; CDR3aa: CASSLVAGGQNIQYF
j_gene: TRBJ2-1; abundance: .; d_gene: .; v_gene: TRBV7-2; CDR3nt: TGTGCCAGCAGCTTATTTATGGACTCCAGGGAGCAGTTCTTC; CDR3aa: CASSLFMDSREQFF
j_gene: TRBJ1-2; abundance: many; d_gene: .; v_gene: TRBV6-2/TRBV6-3; CDR3nt: TGTGCCAGCAGTTACCCCAACTTCTACTATGGCTACACCTTC; CDR3aa: CASSYPNFYYGYTF
j_gene: TRBJ2-1; abundance: few; d_gene: .; v_gene: TRBV3-1; CDR3nt: TGTGCCAGCAGCCCCTCAGTCTCCTACAATGAGCAGTTCTTC; CDR3aa: CASSPSVSYNEQFF
j_gene: TRBJ1-1; abundance: .; d_gene: .; v_gene: TRBV7-9; CDR3nt: TGTGCCAGCAGCTCGACCGGGACTAAGGCTGAAGCTTTCTTT; CDR3aa: CASSSTGTKAEAFF
j_gene: TRBJ2-3; abundance: few; d_gene: TRBD1; v_gene: TRBV11-3; CDR3nt: TGTGCCAGCAGCTTAGGGGACAGTTCAGATACGCAGTATTTT; CDR3aa: CASSLGDSSDTQYF
j_gene: TRBJ2-2; abundance: few; d_gene: TRBD1; v_gene: TRBV15; CDR3nt: TGTGCCACCACCGACAGGGGGGACACCGGGGAGCTGTTTTTT; CDR3aa: CATTDRGDTGELFF
j_gene: TRBJ1-2; abundance: .; d_gene: .; v_gene: TRBV27; CDR3nt: TGTGCCAGCAGAACTGCCCAGGAGTATGGCTACACCTTC; CDR3aa: CASRTAQEYGYTF
j_gene: TRBJ1-5; abundance: many; d_gene: .; v_gene: TRBV7-9; CDR3nt: TGTGCCAGCAGCTGGGGTCCCAGGGGCGGCAATCAGCCCCAGCATTTT; CDR3aa: CASSWGPRGGNQPQHF
j_gene: TRBJ1-5; abundance: many; d_gene: TRBD1; v_gene: TRBV7-2; CDR3nt: TGTGCCAGCAGCTGGGGACAGGCTGGCAATCAGCCCCAGCATTTT; CDR3aa: CASSWGQAGNQPQHF